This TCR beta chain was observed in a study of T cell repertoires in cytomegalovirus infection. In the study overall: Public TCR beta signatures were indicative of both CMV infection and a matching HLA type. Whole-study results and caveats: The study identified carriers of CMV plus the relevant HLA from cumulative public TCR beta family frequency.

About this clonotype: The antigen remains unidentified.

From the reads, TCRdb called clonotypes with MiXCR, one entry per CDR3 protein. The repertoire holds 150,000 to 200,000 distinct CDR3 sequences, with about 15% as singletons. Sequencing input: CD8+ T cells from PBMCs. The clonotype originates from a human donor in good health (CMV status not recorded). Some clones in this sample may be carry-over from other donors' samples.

The CDR3 nucleotides are TGTGCCAGCAGTATACTCGGGATAGGTAGCGGGGAGCTGTTTTTT. Amino acids: CASSILGIGSGELFF. The chain combines TRBV6-5 with TRBJ2-2; TRBD2 might be the D (5 bases). Germline V lookup: CDR1 MNHEY, CDR2 SVGAGI. The CDR3 sequence is 15 residues long. V lost 5 bases and J 7 bases, leaving 17 bases between the germline ends.